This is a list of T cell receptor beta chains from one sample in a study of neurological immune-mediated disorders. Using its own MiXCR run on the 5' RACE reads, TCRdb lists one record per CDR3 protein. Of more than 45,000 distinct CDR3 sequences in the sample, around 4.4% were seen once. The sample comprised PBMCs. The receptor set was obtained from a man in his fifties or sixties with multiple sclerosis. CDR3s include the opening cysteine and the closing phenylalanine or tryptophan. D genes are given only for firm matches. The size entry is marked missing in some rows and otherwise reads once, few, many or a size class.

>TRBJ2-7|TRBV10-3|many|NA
TGTGCCATCAGTGGTGGGGGCTCCTACGAGCAGTACTTC
CAISGGGSYEQYF
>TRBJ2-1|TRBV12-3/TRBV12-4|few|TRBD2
TGTGCCAGCACCCTCTCGAGCGGGAGCAATGAGCAGTTCTTC
CASTLSSGSNEQFF
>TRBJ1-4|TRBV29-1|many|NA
TGCAGCGTTGAAACGAAGGGGGAAAAACTGTTTTTT
CSVETKGEKLFF
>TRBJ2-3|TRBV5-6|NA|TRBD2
TGTGCCAGCAGCTCCTTAGCGGGAGGGCCAGATACGCAGTATTTT
CASSSLAGGPDTQYF
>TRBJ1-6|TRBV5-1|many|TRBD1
TGCGCCAGCAGCTTTGACAGGGGTAATTCACCCCTCCACTTT
CASSFDRGNSPLHF
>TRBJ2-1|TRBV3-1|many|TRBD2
TGTGCCAGCAGCCATGGGACTAGCGGGAGGCCCAGTCCCGATGAGCAGTTCTTC
CASSHGTSGRPSPDEQFF
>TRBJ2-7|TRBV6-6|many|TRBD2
TGTGCCAGCAGTTTGCCTAGCGGGGGCAACGAGCAGTACTTC
CASSLPSGGNEQYF
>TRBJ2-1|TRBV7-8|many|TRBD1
TGTGCCAGCAGCTTGGCGGGACAGGGTCACAATGAGCAGTTCTTC
CASSLAGQGHNEQFF
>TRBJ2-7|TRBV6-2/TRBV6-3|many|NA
TGTGCCAGCAGTTACCGGGACACCTACGAGCAGTACTTC
CASSYRDTYEQYF
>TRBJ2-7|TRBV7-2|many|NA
TGTGCCAGCAGTCCCTCCCCCCCCTTCGTGCGGGTCGGCTACGAGCAGTACTTC
CASSPSPPFVRVGYEQYF
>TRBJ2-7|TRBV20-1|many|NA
TGCAGTGCTAGGCCCGGGGTAGGGTACGAGCAGTACTTC
CSARPGVGYEQYF
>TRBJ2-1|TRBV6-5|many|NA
TGTGCCGCCGGGGGCGGTCCGTTGGGGCAGTTCTTC
CAAGGGPLGQFF
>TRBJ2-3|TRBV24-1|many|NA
TGTGCCACCAGTGATTTTAAGAGGGGAGGCACAGATACGCAGTATTTT
CATSDFKRGGTDTQYF
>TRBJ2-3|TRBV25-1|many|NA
TGTGCCAGCACCGGGATCCCGATCACAGATACGCAGTATTTT
CASTGIPITDTQYF
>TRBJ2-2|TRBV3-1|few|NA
TGTGCCAGCAGCCAAGGGGCGACCGGGGAGCTGTTTTTT
CASSQGATGELFF
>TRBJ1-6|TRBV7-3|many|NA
TGTGCCAGCAGCTTAGACTCCGGGGGATCGGGGCCCCTCCACTTT
CASSLDSGGSGPLHF
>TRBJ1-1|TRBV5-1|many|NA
TGCGCCAGCAGCTTGGGCGGGACCTATGAAGCTTTCTTT
CASSLGGTYEAFF
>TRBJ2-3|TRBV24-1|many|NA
TGTGCCACCAGTGCCCCGGGCGGAAGCCCTAGCACAGATACGCAGTATTTT
CATSAPGGSPSTDTQYF
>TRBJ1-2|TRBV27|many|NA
TGTGCCAGCAGTTTACGGGGGTTGGGGTATGGCTACACCTTC
CASSLRGLGYGYTF
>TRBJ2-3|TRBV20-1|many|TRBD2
TGCAGTGCGATAACTAGCGGGAGGAGCACAGATACGCAGTATTTT
CSAITSGRSTDTQYF
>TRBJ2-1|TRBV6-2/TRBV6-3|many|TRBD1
TGTGCCAGCAGTTACTCCCAGGGGGCTCCCAATGAGCAGTTCTTC
CASSYSQGAPNEQFF
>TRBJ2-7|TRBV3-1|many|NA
TGTGCCAGCAGCCAAGTGCTGGACTACGAGCAGTACTTC
CASSQVLDYEQYF
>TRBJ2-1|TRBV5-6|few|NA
TGTGCCAGCAGGCTGGCCAATGAGCAGTTCTTC
CASRLANEQFF
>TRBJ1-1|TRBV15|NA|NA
TGTGCCACAAGCAGAGTTACGGGGAACACTGAAGCTTTCTTT
CATSRVTGNTEAFF
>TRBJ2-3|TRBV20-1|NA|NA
TGCAGTGCTAGACGGGGAGGAGTCACAGATACGCAGTATTTT
CSARRGGVTDTQYF
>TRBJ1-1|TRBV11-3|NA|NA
TGTGCCACCTCGAACGGACGGCCTCAAATGAACACTGAAGCTTTCTTT
CATSNGRPQMNTEAFF
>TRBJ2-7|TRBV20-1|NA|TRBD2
TGCAGTGCTGGACCGGGGCTAGCGGGGCGCGAGCAGTACTTC
CSAGPGLAGREQYF
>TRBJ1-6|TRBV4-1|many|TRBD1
TGCGCCAGCAGCTACGGACAGGGAGGCTCCTATAATTCACCCCTCCACTTT
CASSYGQGGSYNSPLHF
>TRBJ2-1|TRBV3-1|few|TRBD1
TGTGCCAGCAGCCAAGGCAGGGGGCTCCACGCATACAATGAGCAGTTCTTC
CASSQGRGLHAYNEQFF
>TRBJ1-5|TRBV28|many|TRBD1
TGTGCCAGCAGTATGGGGGACAGGGACAATCAGCCCCAGCATTTT
CASSMGDRDNQPQHF
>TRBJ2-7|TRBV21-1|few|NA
TGTGCCAGCAGCAAGACGATGGGAGGGTACGAGCAGTACTTC
CASSKTMGGYEQYF
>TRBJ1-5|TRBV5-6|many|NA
TGTGCCAGCAGCTTGGCCGGGGGGGCGGGCAATCAGCCCCAGCATTTT
CASSLAGGAGNQPQHF
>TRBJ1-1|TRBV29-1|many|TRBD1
TGCAGCGTTGGGACAGGGGGAAACACTGAAGCTTTCTTT
CSVGTGGNTEAFF
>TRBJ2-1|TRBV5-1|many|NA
TGCGCCAGCAGCTTTGGCGGGTACTACAATGAGCAGTTCTTC
CASSFGGYYNEQFF
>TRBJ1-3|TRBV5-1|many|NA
TGCGCCAGCAGCTTGGACGATAACTCTGGAAACACCATATATTTT
CASSLDDNSGNTIYF
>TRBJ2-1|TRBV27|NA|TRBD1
TGTGCCAGCAGTCTTAACAGGGGGCGCGGTGAGCAGTTCTTC
CASSLNRGRGEQFF
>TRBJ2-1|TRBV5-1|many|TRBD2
TGCGCCAGCAGCCCGACTAGCGGGAGGGCCTATCTCGATGAGCAGTTCTTC
CASSPTSGRAYLDEQFF
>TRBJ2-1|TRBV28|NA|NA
TGTGCCAGCTCGGTGAGGTGGGGTCAGCAGTTCTTC
CASSVRWGQQFF
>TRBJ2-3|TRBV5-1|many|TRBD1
TGCGCCAGCAGCTTAACAGGGGGCGCAGCAGATACGCAGTATTTT
CASSLTGGAADTQYF
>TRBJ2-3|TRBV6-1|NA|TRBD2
TGTGCCAGCAGCCTATCCCTAGCGGCAAGCACAGATACGCAGTATTTT
CASSLSLAASTDTQYF
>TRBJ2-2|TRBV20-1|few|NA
TGCAGTGCTAGAGATCCGCGGGGGCTCACGAACACCGGGGAGCTGTTTTTT
CSARDPRGLTNTGELFF
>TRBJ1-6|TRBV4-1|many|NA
TGCGCCAGCAGCCAAGTGGGGACCTCCAATTCACCCCTCCACTTT
CASSQVGTSNSPLHF
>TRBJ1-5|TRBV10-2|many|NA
TGCGCCAGCAGCGATGGACAGACTAATCAGCCCCAGCATTTT
CASSDGQTNQPQHF